This TCR beta chain was identified during a study of T cell repertoires in cytomegalovirus infection. J was trimmed by 8 bases and V by 4 bases; bases with no gene match: 6. The length of the CDR3 is 15 residues. The germline V gene has CDR1 SGHDN and CDR2 FVKESK. TCRdb re-analysed the reads in MiXCR, keeping a single row per CDR3 protein. The repertoire includes about 190,000 distinct CDR3 sequences, roughly 9% of them detected once, and roughly 5% sits in the top ten. This clonotype occurred many times. The sample taken for sequencing was PBMCs. This clonotype was sampled from a human donor in good health (CMV status not recorded). Some clones in this sample may be carry-over from other donors' samples. This chain connects TRBV14 to TRBJ2-1, with 12 bases lining up with TRBD2. CDR3 nucleotides: TGTGCCAGCAGCCCTGGACTAGCGGGATGGGATGAGCAGTTCTTC. Translated: CASSPGLAGWDEQFF.